The 2 T cell receptor beta chains presented below share a single source sample, sequenced in a study of blood T cell repertoires in COVID-19. The method was immunoSEQ multiplex PCR; TCRdb's version includes in-frame clones alone and lacks a portion of them. Counted here are 310,000 or so clones, 87% occurring once; the ten biggest clones make up 2% to 2.5%. The sequenced sample was peripheral blood. These receptors originate from a woman aged 45-59 years who had recovered from COVID-19.

V and J are TRBV7-6 and TRBJ2-3, with 9 bases lining up with TRBD1. The germline V gene encodes CDR1 SGHVS and CDR2 FNYEAQ. CDR3 size: 17 residues. Trimming at V came to 0 bases and at J to 2 bases, leaving 6 bases not matched to a gene. CDR3 coding DNA: TGTGCCAGCAGCTTAGCGGGGACAGGGAGATCCACAGATACGCAGTATTTT. Protein sequence: CASSLAGTGRSTDTQYF.

This CDR3 is CASSGMDSPLANYGYTF. CDR3 sequence (DNA): TGTGCCAGCAGTGGAATGGACAGCCCCTTAGCTAACTATGGCTACACCTTC. V is TRBV28 and J is TRBJ1-2; tentatively, D is TRBD1 (6 bases). Trimming stripped 5 bases from V and 0 bases from J, with 19 bases between. This CDR3 is 17 amino acids long. Germline CDR1 reads MDHEN; CDR2 reads SYDVKM.